This is a list of T cell receptor beta chains from one sample in a study of T cell responses to AZD1222 COVID-19 vaccine. Assay: immunoSEQ multiplex PCR; the TCRdb copy retains only in-frame clones and omits some. Of about 180,000 clones detected, 70% to 90% appear once; the ten largest clones hold around 7.9%. This sample comprised peripheral blood, obtained on day 0 of AZD1222 vaccination. These receptors originate from an adult in good health. The CDR3 runs from the conserved cysteine through the conserved F or W. The D gene is left open where the match is weak. The size field is filled for only some rows; it gives once, few, many or a size class.

>TRBV6-2/TRBV6-3|TRBJ2-1|TRBD2|-
CASSNPGLGSDEQFF
TGTGCCAGCAGTAACCCGGGACTAGGGTCCGATGAGCAGTTCTTC
>TRBV9|TRBJ2-5|-|-
CASSVAGVGETQYF
TGTGCCAGCAGCGTAGCGGGGGTTGGGGAGACCCAGTACTTC
>TRBV10-3|TRBJ1-2|-|-
CAISEGVSGDYGYTF
TGTGCCATCAGTGAGGGGGTCTCAGGGGACTATGGCTACACCTTC
>TRBV5-4|TRBJ1-5|-|-
CASSQGPQRDQPQHF
TGTGCCAGCAGCCAGGGACCACAGCGGGATCAGCCCCAGCATTTT
>TRBV7-3|TRBJ2-2|TRBD2|-
CASSPGGWYTGELFF
TGTGCCAGCAGCCCCGGGGGGTGGTACACCGGGGAGCTGTTTTTT
>TRBV28|TRBJ1-3|TRBD1|once
CASRPDRAGNTIYF
TGTGCCAGCAGGCCGGACAGGGCTGGAAACACCATATATTTT
>TRBV5-6|TRBJ1-2|-|-
CASSLARGYTF
TGTGCCAGCAGCTTGGCGCGTGGCTACACCTTC
>TRBV4-2|TRBJ1-5|-|-
CASSQESGQPQHF
TGTGCCAGCAGCCAAGAAAGTGGACAGCCCCAGCATTTT
>TRBV18|TRBJ1-1|-|-
CASSPSTGLNTEAFF
TGTGCCAGCTCACCATCGACAGGCCTGAACACTGAAGCTTTCTTT
>TRBV9|TRBJ1-2|TRBD1|-
CASSATHGTGGADYGYTF
TGTGCCAGCAGCGCAACGCACGGGACAGGGGGCGCGGACTATGGCTACACCTTC
>TRBV5-1|TRBJ1-4|TRBD1|-
CASSAQGTGVEKLFF
TGCGCCAGCAGCGCACAGGGAACAGGGGTGGAAAAACTGTTTTTT
>TRBV7-3|TRBJ2-1|TRBD2|-
CASSFGGAPYNEQFF
TGTGCCAGCAGCTTCGGGGGGGCCCCCTACAATGAGCAGTTCTTC
>TRBV5-6|TRBJ2-7|-|-
CASSAGYEQYF
TGTGCCAGCAGCGCCGGCTACGAGCAGTACTTC
>TRBV25-1|TRBJ2-1|-|few
CASSARGISSYNEQFF
TGTGCCAGCAGTGCCAGGGGAATAAGCTCCTACAATGAGCAGTTCTTC
>TRBV4-1|TRBJ2-7|TRBD2|-
CASSHSPGTRTYEQYF
TGCGCCAGCAGCCATTCCCCCGGGACTAGAACCTACGAGCAGTACTTC
>TRBV19|TRBJ1-6|TRBD1|-
CASRLDRGVNSPLHF
TGTGCCAGTAGGCTCGACAGGGGAGTAAATTCACCCCTCCACTTT
>TRBV4-1|TRBJ1-1|-|-
CASALEGPNTEAFF
TGCGCCAGCGCCCTGGAGGGCCCAAACACTGAAGCTTTCTTT
>TRBV30|TRBJ1-4|-|-
CAWSVQRGVSEKLFF
TGTGCCTGGAGTGTACAAAGGGGGGTTAGTGAAAAACTGTTTTTT
>TRBV12-3/TRBV12-4|TRBJ2-7|-|-
CASSLLVSYEQYF
TGTGCCAGCAGTTTGTTGGTCTCCTACGAGCAGTACTTC
>TRBV7-2|TRBJ2-7|-|-
CASSLKNPYEQYF
TGTGCCAGCAGCTTAAAAAACCCCTACGAGCAGTACTTC
>TRBV4-3|TRBJ1-5|-|-
CASSQDRAGNQPQHF
TGCGCCAGCAGCCAAGACCGGGCAGGCAATCAGCCCCAGCATTTT
>TRBV7-9|TRBJ2-7|TRBD1|-
CASRDIRKGTDNYEQYF
TGTGCCAGCAGGGATATCCGTAAGGGGACAGATAACTACGAGCAGTACTTC
>TRBV6-5|TRBJ1-1|TRBD1|-
CASRQGALGEAFF
TGTGCCAGCAGACAGGGGGCGCTGGGTGAAGCTTTCTTT
>TRBV6-5|TRBJ1-6|-|-
CASSYSPVYNSPLHF
TGTGCCAGCAGTTACTCACCCGTTTATAATTCACCCCTCCACTTT
>TRBV7-2|TRBJ2-3|-|-
CASSLEALVTDTQYF
TGTGCCAGCAGCTTAGAGGCCTTGGTAACAGATACGCAGTATTTT
>TRBV28|TRBJ1-2|TRBD1|-
CASLGTQGYGYTF
TGTGCCAGCTTGGGGACACAGGGGTATGGCTACACCTTC
>TRBV29-1|TRBJ2-1|-|-
CSVGGQAGNEQFF
TGCAGCGTTGGCGGACAGGCGGGGAATGAGCAGTTCTTC
>TRBV19|TRBJ1-1|TRBD1|-
CASSLGTGDTEAFF
TGTGCCAGTAGTTTGGGGACAGGAGACACTGAAGCTTTCTTT
>TRBV24-1|TRBJ1-4|-|-
CASYDNAGEMPTNEKLFF
TGTGCCAGCTATGACAACGCAGGGGAAATGCCAACTAATGAAAAACTGTTTTTT